A selection of T cell receptor beta chains follows, all from one sample in a study of T cell responses to AZD1222 COVID-19 vaccine. Repertoires were generated with immunoSEQ multiplex PCR, while TCRdb's copy carries only in-frame clones and drops some. The sample lists some 200,000 clones; approximately 90% were seen once. Sequencing used peripheral blood, obtained 28 days after the second AZD1222 dose. All receptors come from an adult who received the AZD1222 COVID-19 vaccine. Each CDR3 is given with its conserved first and last residue. A D gene is named only where the DNA matches it firmly. Expanded clones are given a class, and other clones once, few, many or no size at all.

J,V,size,D,DNA,CDR3
TRBJ1-1,TRBV7-2,once,TRBD1,TGTGCCAGCAGCACGGGACAGGGGGCGACTGAAGCTTTCTTT,CASSTGQGATEAFF
TRBJ1-2,TRBV19,few,NA,TGTGCCAGTAGTATAGCGATTGGGAATAGAGCCTATGGCTACACCTTC,CASSIAIGNRAYGYTF
TRBJ2-5,TRBV7-3,NA,TRBD2,TGTGCCAGCAGCGCCCTGACTAGCGGGCTCCAAGAGACCCAGTACTTC,CASSALTSGLQETQYF
TRBJ2-3,TRBV7-9,NA,NA,TGTGCCAGCAGCCAAGACTCGTTCACAGATACGCAGTATTTT,CASSQDSFTDTQYF
TRBJ1-6,TRBV28,NA,TRBD1,TGTGCCAGCAGATTCCCCTCGGACAGGCGGGCAGATTCACCCCTCCACTTT,CASRFPSDRRADSPLHF
TRBJ2-3,TRBV7-2,NA,TRBD2,TGTGCCAGCAGCTTAGTGGGACTAGCGGGAGGGCCGATGGATACGCAGTATTTT,CASSLVGLAGGPMDTQYF
TRBJ1-5,TRBV5-5,NA,NA,TGTGCCAGCAGCTTGTCTGGATTCAATCAGCCCCAGCATTTT,CASSLSGFNQPQHF
TRBJ2-3,TRBV2,NA,NA,TGTGCCAGCAGTGAAGCGCTTGTCTTTAGCACAGATACGCAGTATTTT,CASSEALVFSTDTQYF
TRBJ1-3,TRBV19,few,NA,TGTGCCAGTCGGGACGGAGGCCCTGGAAACACCATATATTTT,CASRDGGPGNTIYF
TRBJ1-2,TRBV5-8,NA,NA,TGTGCCAGCAGCTTGGGACACAGAGGCTACACCTTC,CASSLGHRGYTF
TRBJ2-5,TRBV15,NA,NA,TGTGCCACCAGCAGGGAGAGGCAGCACCAAGAGACCCAGTACTTC,CATSRERQHQETQYF
TRBJ1-4,TRBV6-1,NA,NA,TGTGCCAGCAGTGATACAAGCCGGGCCGGGAAACTGTTTTTT,CASSDTSRAGKLFF
TRBJ1-1,TRBV6-2/TRBV6-3,NA,NA,TGTGCCAGCAGTTACGGGCAGATAACTGAAGCTTTCTTT,CASSYGQITEAFF
TRBJ2-1,TRBV19,NA,TRBD2,TGTGCCAGTAGTACCCTAGCGGCCCTGACTTACAATGAGCAGTTCTTC,CASSTLAALTYNEQFF
TRBJ2-1,TRBV29-1,NA,NA,TGCAGCGTTGAAATGGCGGAGGGTCCCTTTTATGAGCAGTTCTTC,CSVEMAEGPFYEQFF
TRBJ2-7,TRBV30,NA,TRBD1,TGTGCCTGGAGTGGGGGACAGGGGGCGGCCTACGAGCAGTACTTC,CAWSGGQGAAYEQYF
TRBJ1-4,TRBV27,NA,NA,TGTGCCAGCGTAGGCAGATATGCAACTAATGAAAAACTGTTTTTT,CASVGRYATNEKLFF
TRBJ2-1,TRBV5-6,NA,NA,TGTGCCAGCAGCTTGCAACTGGAAGACTACAATGAGCAGTTCTTC,CASSLQLEDYNEQFF
TRBJ1-5,TRBV20-1,NA,TRBD1,TGCAGTGCTAGTAGGGACAGGGGGCGTCAGCCCCAGCATTTT,CSASRDRGRQPQHF
TRBJ2-7,TRBV11-3,NA,TRBD2,TGTGCCAGCAGCTTAGATCACGAGCGCTCGGGGGGTTGCGAGCAGTACTTC,CASSLDHERSGGCEQYF
TRBJ2-1,TRBV7-2,once,TRBD2,TGTGCCAGCAGCAGAACTCCGGGGGGTGAGCAGTTCTTC,CASSRTPGGEQFF
TRBJ1-2,TRBV6-5,NA,NA,TGTGCCAGCCTCCCGGCGGGGGCGGGCTATGGCTACACCTTC,CASLPAGAGYGYTF
TRBJ2-1,TRBV5-4,NA,TRBD2,TGTGCCAGCAGCTTGGTCGGGGGGTATGAGCAGTTCTTC,CASSLVGGYEQFF
TRBJ1-2,TRBV28,NA,NA,TGTGCCAGCAGTCAAGCCGACTATGGACACTACTATGGCTACACCTTC,CASSQADYGHYYGYTF
TRBJ2-1,TRBV4-3,once,TRBD2,TGCGCCAGCAGCCAGGAGCGGGGTACCTACAATGAGCAGTTCTTC,CASSQERGTYNEQFF
TRBJ2-3,TRBV27,NA,NA,TGTGCCAGCAGTTCCCGCCAGACAGATACGCAGTATTTT,CASSSRQTDTQYF
TRBJ2-3,TRBV28,NA,TRBD1,TGTGCCAGCAGTGCCCGGACAGGGGGCGGTGAGGATACGCAGTATTTT,CASSARTGGGEDTQYF
TRBJ2-3,TRBV2,once,TRBD2,TGTGCCAGCAGCTTAGCGGGGACAGATACGCAGTATTTT,CASSLAGTDTQYF
TRBJ2-3,TRBV7-2,NA,NA,TGTGCCAGCAGCTTAGGGCTAGCCTCCACAGATACGCAGTATTTT,CASSLGLASTDTQYF
TRBJ2-3,TRBV28,NA,TRBD2,TGTGCCAGCAGTTTTGGTAGCGGGATCGATACGCAGTATTTT,CASSFGSGIDTQYF
TRBJ2-1,TRBV27,NA,NA,TGTGCCAGCACCAGGACTGGGGGCCCACTCTACAATGAGCAGTTCTTC,CASTRTGGPLYNEQFF
TRBJ2-1,TRBV20-1,once,NA,TGCAGTGCTAATGAACTTAGCGTAGAAGAGCAGTTCTTC,CSANELSVEEQFF
TRBJ2-5,TRBV2,NA,NA,TGTGCCAGCAGTACGGGAATTCCAGAGACCCAGTACTTC,CASSTGIPETQYF
TRBJ1-5,TRBV28,NA,NA,TGTGCCAGCATGCAGGGCGGCAATCAGCCCCAGCATTTT,CASMQGGNQPQHF
TRBJ1-2,TRBV30,few,NA,TGTGCCTGGAGTCCCAAGGGGGTTCATGGCTACACCTTC,CAWSPKGVHGYTF
TRBJ2-7,TRBV28,NA,TRBD1,TGTGCCAGCAGAGGACAGGGGACGTCCTACGAGCAGTACTTC,CASRGQGTSYEQYF
TRBJ1-4,TRBV11-2,NA,NA,TGTGCCAGCAGGCAGGGGCTCAATGAAAAACTGTTTTTT,CASRQGLNEKLFF
TRBJ1-1,TRBV29-1,NA,NA,TGCGGGTCTCAGGACACTGAAGCTTTCTTT,CGSQDTEAFF
TRBJ1-1,TRBV18,NA,TRBD1,TGTGCCAGCTCACCAGGGACAGGGGGTGAAGCTTTCTTT,CASSPGTGGEAFF
TRBJ2-7,TRBV10-3,NA,TRBD1,TGTGCCATCAGGACGGGACAGGGGGCCGACGAGCAGTACTTC,CAIRTGQGADEQYF
TRBJ1-5,TRBV2,once,NA,TGTGCCAGCAGTGATAGCAATCAGCCCCAGCATTTT,CASSDSNQPQHF
TRBJ1-1,TRBV9,NA,TRBD1,TGTGCCAGCAGCGTAGGGGACAGGGAAGAAGCTTTCTTT,CASSVGDREEAFF
TRBJ2-7,TRBV30,NA,NA,TGTGCCTGGAGTCGGGTGAGGAGGGGTACTGGCGAGCAGTACTTC,CAWSRVRRGTGEQYF
TRBJ2-1,TRBV14,NA,NA,TGTGCCAGCAGCCTTAAAAGCGGGTTCAATGAGCAGTTCTTC,CASSLKSGFNEQFF
TRBJ1-5,TRBV4-1,NA,NA,TGCGCCAGCAGCTCGGGGGGGGGCGGTCAGCCCCAGCATTTT,CASSSGGGGQPQHF
TRBJ2-7,TRBV5-6,NA,NA,TGTGCCAGCAGCGCACAGGGTAGGTACGAGCAGTACTTC,CASSAQGRYEQYF
TRBJ2-7,TRBV30,NA,NA,TGTGCCTGGTCAGTTGGGGGGAACGAGCAGTACTTC,CAWSVGGNEQYF
TRBJ2-5,TRBV6-5,NA,TRBD1,TGTGCCAGCAGTACCTACAGGGGGCAGGAGACCCAGTACTTC,CASSTYRGQETQYF
TRBJ2-2,TRBV30,NA,NA,TGTGCCTGGAAACTCACCGGGGAGCTGTTTTTT,CAWKLTGELFF
TRBJ2-5,TRBV6-2/TRBV6-3,NA,TRBD2,TGTGCCAGCAGTTACTCGGGTAGCGGGACCGGTAGAAAGACCCAGTACTTC,CASSYSGSGTGRKTQYF
TRBJ1-1,TRBV6-5,NA,NA,TGTGCCAGCACTCCCCCGTGGGGGGGCACTGAAGCTTTCTTT,CASTPPWGGTEAFF
TRBJ2-7,TRBV7-3,NA,NA,TGTGCCAGCTCGGGGTACGTCTCCTACGAGCAGTACTTC,CASSGYVSYEQYF